The T cell receptor beta chain under discussion was sequenced for a study of tumor and adjacent non-tumor tissue in lung cancer. On the study more broadly: Stage I to III disease affected ten to eleven men and about five women aged roughly 30 to 76. Samples averaged around 4.2 million productive TCRbeta reads each. Study outcomes and limitations: Higher tumor TCR diversity was associated with shorter survival.

This CDR3 is built from 12 residues. Germline values: CDR1 SQVTM, CDR2 ANQGSEA. This sample's RNA came from whole unsorted tissue. The normal lung tissue was taken more than 3 cm from the tumor edge. Chemotherapy-naive patients with new lung cancer underwent thoracic surgery in China, August–late 2014. Comment on this clonotype: Its matching antigen is unknown. The junction differs from germline at one of its ends, possibly a read error.

TCRbeta libraries were built with three rounds of nested PCR, modified from ARM-PCR. One entry per CDR3 protein, called by TCRdb with MiXCR from the multiplex PCR reads. The sample gives under 85,000 distinct CDR3 sequences, around 76% of which show up once; around 40% is in the top ten. Source material: distant non-tumor lung tissue. This clonotype originated in a man between 65 and 85 years old with non-small cell lung cancer. The V and J genes are TRBV29-1 and TRBJ2-1; possibly TRBD1 for D (6 bases). The CDR3 bases are TGCAGTGTTGTAATCCAGGGGAATGAGCAGTTCTTC. Its translation: CSVVIQGNEQFF.